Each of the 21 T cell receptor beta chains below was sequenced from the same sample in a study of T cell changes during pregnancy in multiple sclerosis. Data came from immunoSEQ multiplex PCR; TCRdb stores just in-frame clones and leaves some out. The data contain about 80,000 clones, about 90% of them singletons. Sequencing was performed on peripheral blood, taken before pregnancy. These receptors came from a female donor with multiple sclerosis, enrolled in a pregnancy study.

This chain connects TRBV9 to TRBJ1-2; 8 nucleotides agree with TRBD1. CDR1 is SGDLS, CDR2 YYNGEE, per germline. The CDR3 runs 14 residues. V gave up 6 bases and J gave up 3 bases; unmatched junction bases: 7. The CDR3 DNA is TGTGCCAGCAATCGGCAGGGGGCAGACTATGGCTACACCTTC. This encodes CASNRQGADYGYTF.

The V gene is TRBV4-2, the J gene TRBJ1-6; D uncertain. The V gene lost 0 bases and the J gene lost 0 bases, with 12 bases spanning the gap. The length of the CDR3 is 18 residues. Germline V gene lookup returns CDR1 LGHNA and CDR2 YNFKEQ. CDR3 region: CASSQDRGESSYNSPLHF. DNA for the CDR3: TGTGCCAGCAGCCAAGATCGCGGAGAAAGCTCCTATAATTCACCCCTCCACTTT.

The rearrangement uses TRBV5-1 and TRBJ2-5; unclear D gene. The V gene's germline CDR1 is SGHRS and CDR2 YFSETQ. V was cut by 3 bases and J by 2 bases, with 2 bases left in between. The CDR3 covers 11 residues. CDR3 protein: CASSSQETQYF. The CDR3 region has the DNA TGCGCCAGCAGCTCACAAGAGACCCAGTACTTC.

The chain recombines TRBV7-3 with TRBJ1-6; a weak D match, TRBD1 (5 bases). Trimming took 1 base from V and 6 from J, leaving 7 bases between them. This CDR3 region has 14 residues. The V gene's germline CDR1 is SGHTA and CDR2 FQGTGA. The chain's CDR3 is CASSLSRANSPLHF. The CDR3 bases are TGTGCCAGCAGCTTAAGCAGGGCTAATTCACCCCTCCACTTT.

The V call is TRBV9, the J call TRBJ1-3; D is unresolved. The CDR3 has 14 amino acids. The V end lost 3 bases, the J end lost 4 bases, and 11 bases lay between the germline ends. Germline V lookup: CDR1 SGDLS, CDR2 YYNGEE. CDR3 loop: CASSAGTQGNTIYF. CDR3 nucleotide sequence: TGTGCCAGCAGCGCGGGAACACAAGGAAACACCATATATTTT.

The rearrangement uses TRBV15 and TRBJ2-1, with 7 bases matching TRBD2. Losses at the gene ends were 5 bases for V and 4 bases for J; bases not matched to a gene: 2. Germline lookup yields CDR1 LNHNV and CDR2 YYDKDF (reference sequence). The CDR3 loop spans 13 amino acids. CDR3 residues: CATSRGGYNEQFF. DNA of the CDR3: TGTGCCACCAGCCGGGGAGGGTACAATGAGCAGTTCTTC.

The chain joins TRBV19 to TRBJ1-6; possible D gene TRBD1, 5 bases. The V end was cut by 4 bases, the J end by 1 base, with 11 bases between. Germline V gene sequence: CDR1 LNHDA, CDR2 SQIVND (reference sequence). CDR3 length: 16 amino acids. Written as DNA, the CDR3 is TGTGCCAGTAGTACCCCCGGGGGGTCCTATAATTCACCCCTCCACTTT. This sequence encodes CASSTPGGSYNSPLHF.

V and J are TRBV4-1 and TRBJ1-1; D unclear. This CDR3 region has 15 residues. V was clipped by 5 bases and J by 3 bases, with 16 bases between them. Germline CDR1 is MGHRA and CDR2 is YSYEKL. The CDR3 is CASSRHPGEDTEAFF. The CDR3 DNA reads TGCGCCAGCAGCAGACACCCGGGAGAGGACACTGAAGCTTTCTTT.

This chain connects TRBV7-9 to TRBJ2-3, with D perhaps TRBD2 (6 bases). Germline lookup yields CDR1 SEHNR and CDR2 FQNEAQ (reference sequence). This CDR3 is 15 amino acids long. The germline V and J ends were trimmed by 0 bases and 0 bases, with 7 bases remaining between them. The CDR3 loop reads CASSLAAGSTDTQYF. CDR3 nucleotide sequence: TGTGCCAGCAGCTTAGCGGCGGGGAGCACAGATACGCAGTATTTT.

CDR3 region: CSVATGMAYEQYF. CDR3 DNA: TGCAGCGTCGCAACAGGGATGGCCTACGAGCAGTACTTC. This chain links TRBV29-1 with TRBJ2-7, with D possibly TRBD1 on 6 matching bases. CDR1 is SQVTM, CDR2 ANQGSEA, per germline. This CDR3 region has 13 residues. The germline V and J ends were trimmed by 6 bases and 2 bases, with 14 bases remaining between them.

The CDR3 nucleotides read TGTGCCAGCAGCCTCGGAGAGATCAATCAGCCCCAGCATTTT. Translation gives CASSLGEINQPQHF. The chain joins TRBV2 to TRBJ1-5; D gene unclear. Trimming pared 6 bases from V and 3 bases from J, leaving 12 bases between. The CDR3 sequence is 14 residues long. Germline loops: CDR1 SNHLY, CDR2 FYNNEI.

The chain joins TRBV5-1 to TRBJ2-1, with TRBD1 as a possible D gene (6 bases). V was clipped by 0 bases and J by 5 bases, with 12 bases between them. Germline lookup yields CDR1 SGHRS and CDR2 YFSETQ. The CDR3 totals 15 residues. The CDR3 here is CASSLDPGQHNEQFF. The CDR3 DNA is TGCGCCAGCAGCTTGGACCCGGGACAACACAATGAGCAGTTCTTC. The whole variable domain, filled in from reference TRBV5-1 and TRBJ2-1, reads KAGVTQTPRYLIKTRGQQVTLSCSPISGHRSVSWYQQTPGQGLQFLFEYFSETQRNKGNFPGRFSGRQFSNSRSEMNVSTLELGDSALYLCASSLDPGQHNEQFFGPGTRLTVL.

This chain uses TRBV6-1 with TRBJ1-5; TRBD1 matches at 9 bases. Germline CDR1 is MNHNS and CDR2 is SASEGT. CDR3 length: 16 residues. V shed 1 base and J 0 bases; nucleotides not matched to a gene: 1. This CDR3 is CASSEGTGDSNQPQHF. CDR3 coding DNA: TGTGCCAGCAGTGAAGGGACAGGGGATAGCAATCAGCCCCAGCATTTT.

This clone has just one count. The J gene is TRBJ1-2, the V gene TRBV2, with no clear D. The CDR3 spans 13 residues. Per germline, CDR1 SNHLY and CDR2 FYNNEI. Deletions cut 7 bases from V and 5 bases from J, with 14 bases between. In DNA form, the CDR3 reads TGTGCCAGCAAAATTGGCGGAGAATATGGCTACACCTTC. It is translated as CASKIGGEYGYTF.

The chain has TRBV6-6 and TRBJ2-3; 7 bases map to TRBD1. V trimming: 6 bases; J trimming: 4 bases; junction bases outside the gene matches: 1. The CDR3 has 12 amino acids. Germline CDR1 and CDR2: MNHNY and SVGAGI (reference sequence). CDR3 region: CASRQGADTQYF. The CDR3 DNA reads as TGTGCCAGCAGGCAGGGGGCAGATACGCAGTATTTT.

CDR3 sequence: CASSQDFRRGGYNEQFF. CDR3 DNA sequence: TGCGCCAGCAGCCAAGATTTCCGGCGGGGGGGTTACAATGAGCAGTTCTTC. V usage is TRBV4-1 and J usage is TRBJ2-1; 9 bases are a match to TRBD2. CDR1 is MGHRA, CDR2 YSYEKL, per germline. J lost 4 bases, V lost 0 bases, and 7 bases had no gene match. The CDR3 has 17 residues.

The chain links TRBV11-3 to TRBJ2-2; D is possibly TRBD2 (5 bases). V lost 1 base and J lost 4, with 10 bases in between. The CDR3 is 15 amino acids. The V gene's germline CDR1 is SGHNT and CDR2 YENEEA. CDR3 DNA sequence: TGTGCCAGCAGCTTAGCAGGACTCAGCACCGGGGAGCTGTTTTTT. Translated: CASSLAGLSTGELFF.

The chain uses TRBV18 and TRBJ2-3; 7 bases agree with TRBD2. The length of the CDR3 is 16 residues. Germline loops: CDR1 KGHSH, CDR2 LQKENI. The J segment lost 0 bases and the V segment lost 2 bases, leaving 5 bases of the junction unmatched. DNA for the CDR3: TGTGCCAGCTCACCAACTAGCGAAACTAGCACAGATACGCAGTATTTT. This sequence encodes CASSPTSETSTDTQYF.

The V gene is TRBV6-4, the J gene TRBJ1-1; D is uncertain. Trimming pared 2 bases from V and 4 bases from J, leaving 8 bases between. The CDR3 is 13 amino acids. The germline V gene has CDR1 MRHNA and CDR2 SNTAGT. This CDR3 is CASSDGESTEAFF. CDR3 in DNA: TGTGCCAGCAGTGACGGGGAGAGCACTGAAGCTTTCTTT.

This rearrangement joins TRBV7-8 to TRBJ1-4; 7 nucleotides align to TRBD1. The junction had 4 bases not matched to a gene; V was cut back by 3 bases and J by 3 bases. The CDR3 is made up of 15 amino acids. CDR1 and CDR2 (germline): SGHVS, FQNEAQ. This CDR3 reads CASSFRGRPNEKLFF. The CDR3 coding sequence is TGTGCCAGCAGCTTTAGGGGGCGACCTAATGAAAAACTGTTTTTT.

As DNA, the CDR3 is TGTGCCAGTAGGGCCCGGAGGGGCATTCAGTACTTC. Its protein is CASRARRGIQYF. The rearrangement uses TRBV19 and TRBJ2-4; D is possibly TRBD2 (6 bases). The CDR3 consists of 12 residues. The V gene lost 6 bases and the J gene lost 9 bases, with 12 bases spanning the gap. Germline assignment: CDR1 LNHDA and CDR2 SQIVND (reference sequence).